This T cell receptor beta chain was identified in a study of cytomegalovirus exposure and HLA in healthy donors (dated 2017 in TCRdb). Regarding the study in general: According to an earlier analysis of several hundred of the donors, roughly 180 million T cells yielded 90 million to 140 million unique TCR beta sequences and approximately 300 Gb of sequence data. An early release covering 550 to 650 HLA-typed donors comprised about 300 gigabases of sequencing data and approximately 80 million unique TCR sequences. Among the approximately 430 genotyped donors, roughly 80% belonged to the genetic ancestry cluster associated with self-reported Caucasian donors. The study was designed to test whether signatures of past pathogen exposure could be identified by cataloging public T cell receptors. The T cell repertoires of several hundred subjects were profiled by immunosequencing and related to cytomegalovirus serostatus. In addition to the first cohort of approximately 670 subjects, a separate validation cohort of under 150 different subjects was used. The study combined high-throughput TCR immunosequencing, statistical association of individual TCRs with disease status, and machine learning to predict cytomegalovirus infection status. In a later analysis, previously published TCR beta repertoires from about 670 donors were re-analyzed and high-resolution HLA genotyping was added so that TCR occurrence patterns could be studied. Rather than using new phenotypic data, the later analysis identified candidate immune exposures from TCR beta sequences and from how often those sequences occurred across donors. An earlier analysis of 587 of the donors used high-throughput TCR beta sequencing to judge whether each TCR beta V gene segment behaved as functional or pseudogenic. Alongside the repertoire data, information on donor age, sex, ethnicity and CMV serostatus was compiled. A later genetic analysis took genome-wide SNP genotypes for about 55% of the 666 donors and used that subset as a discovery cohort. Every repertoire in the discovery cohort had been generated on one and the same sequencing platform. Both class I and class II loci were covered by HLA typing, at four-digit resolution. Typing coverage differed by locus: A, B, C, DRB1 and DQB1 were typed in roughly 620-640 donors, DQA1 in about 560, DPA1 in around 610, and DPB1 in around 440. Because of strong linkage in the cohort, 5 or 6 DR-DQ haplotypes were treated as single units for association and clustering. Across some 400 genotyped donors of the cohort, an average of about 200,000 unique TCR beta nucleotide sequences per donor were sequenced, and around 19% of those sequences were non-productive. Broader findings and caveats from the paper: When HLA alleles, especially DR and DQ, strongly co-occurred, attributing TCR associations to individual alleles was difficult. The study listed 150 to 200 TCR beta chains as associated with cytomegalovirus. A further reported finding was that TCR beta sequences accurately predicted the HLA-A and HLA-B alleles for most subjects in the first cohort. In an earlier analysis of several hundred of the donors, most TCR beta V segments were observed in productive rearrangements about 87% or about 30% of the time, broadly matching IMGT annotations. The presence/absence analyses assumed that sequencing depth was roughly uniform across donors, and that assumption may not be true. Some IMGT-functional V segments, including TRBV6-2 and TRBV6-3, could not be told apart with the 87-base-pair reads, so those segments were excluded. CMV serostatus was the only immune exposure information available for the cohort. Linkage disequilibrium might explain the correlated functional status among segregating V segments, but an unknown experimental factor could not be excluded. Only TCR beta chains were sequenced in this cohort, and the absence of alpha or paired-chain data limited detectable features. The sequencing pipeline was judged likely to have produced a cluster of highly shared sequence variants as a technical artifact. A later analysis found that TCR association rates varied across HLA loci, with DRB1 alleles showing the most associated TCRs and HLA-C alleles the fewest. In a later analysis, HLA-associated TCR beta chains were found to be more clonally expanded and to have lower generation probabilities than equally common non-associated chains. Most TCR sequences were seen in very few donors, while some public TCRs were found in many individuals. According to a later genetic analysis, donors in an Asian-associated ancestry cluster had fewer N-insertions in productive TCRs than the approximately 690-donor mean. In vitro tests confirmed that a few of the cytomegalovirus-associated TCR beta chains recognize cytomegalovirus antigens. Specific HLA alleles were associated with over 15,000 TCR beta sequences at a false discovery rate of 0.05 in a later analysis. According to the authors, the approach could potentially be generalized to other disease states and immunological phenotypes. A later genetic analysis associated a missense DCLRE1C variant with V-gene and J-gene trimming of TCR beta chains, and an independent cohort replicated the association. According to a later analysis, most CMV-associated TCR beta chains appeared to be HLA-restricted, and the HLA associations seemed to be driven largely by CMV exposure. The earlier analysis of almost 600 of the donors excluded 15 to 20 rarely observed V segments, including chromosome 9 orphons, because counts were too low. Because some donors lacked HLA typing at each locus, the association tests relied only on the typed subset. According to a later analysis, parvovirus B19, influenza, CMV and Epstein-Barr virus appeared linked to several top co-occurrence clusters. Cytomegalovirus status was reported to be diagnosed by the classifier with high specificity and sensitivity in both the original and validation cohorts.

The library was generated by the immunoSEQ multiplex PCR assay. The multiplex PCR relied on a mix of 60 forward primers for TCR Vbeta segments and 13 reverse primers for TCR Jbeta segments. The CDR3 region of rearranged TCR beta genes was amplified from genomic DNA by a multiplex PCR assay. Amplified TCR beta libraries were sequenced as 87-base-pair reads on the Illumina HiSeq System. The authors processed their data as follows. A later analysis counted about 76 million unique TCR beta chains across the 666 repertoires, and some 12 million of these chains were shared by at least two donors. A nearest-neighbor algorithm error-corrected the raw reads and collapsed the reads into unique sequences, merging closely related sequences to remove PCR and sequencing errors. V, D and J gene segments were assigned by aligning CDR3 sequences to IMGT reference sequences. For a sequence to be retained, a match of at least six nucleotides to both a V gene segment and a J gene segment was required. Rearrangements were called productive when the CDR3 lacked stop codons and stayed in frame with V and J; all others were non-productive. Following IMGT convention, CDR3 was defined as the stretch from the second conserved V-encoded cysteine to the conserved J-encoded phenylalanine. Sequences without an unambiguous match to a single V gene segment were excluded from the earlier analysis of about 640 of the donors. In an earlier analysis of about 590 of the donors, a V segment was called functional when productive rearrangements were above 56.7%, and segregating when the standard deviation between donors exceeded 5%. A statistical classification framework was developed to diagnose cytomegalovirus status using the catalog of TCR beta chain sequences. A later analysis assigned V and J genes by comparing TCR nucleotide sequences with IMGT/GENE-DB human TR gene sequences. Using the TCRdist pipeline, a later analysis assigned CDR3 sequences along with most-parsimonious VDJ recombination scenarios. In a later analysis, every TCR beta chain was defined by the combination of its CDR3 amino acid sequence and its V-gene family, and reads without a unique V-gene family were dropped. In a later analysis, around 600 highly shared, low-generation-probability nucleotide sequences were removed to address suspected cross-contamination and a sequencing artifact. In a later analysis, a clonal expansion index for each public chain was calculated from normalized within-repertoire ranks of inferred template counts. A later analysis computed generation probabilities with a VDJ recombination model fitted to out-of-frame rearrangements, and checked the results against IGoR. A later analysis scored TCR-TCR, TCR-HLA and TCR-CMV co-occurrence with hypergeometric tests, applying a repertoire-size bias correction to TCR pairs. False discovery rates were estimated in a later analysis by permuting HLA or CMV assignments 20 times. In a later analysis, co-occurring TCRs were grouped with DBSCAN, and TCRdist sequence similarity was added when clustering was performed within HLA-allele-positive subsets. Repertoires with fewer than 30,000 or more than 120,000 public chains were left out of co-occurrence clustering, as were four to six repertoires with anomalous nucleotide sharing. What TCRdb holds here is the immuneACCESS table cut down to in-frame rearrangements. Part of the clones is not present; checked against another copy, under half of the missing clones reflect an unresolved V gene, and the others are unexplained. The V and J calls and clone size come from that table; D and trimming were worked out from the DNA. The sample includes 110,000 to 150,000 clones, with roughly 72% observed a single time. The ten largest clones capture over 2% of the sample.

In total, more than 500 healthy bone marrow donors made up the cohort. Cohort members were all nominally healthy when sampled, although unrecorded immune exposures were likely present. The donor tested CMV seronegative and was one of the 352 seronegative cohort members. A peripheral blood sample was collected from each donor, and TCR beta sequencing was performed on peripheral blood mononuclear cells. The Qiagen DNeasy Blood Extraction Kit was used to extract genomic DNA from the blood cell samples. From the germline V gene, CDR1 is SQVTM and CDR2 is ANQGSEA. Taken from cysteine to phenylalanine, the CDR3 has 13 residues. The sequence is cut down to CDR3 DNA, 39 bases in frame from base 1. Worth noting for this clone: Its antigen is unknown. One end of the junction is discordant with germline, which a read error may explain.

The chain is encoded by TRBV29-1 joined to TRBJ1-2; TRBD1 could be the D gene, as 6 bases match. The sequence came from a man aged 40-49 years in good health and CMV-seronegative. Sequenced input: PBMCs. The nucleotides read TGCAGCGTGGGGATCAGGGGCAACTATGGCTACCCCTTC. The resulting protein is CSVGIRGNYGYPF.